These 18 T cell receptor beta chains were sequenced from one sample in a study of beta chain features in type 1 diabetes. Reverse transcription of all isolated RNA meant that expressed TCRB transcripts were sequenced. Repertoires were generated with immunoSEQ multiplex PCR, while TCRdb's copy carries only in-frame clones and drops some. The table has about 200,000 clones, about a tenth seen once. Sequences were obtained from central memory CD4+ T cells from blood. Receptors were obtained from a young man in good health.

This clone has just a few counts. Other DNA sequences in this sample translate to the same CDR3. The rearrangement links TRBV30 to TRBJ1-2; D is ambiguous. Trimming left V 3 bases short and J 5 bases short, with 7 bases between. From germline, CDR1 is GTSNPN and CDR2 SVGIG (reference sequence). This CDR3 is built from 11 residues. CDR3 DNA: TGTGCCTGGAGCCCCAATTATGGCTACACCTTC. Translating it yields CAWSPNYGYTF.

This chain links TRBV9 with TRBJ2-3; the match to TRBD1 covers 7 bases. Germline-derived CDR1 and CDR2 are SGDLS and YYNGEE. The trim removed 6 bases at V and 5 bases at J, leaving 9 bases unmatched. CDR3 size: 14 residues. In nucleotides, the CDR3 is TGTGCCAGCAACCGGGACAGCGAACGAGATACGCAGTATTTT. Its translation: CASNRDSERDTQYF.

The rearrangement links TRBV2 to TRBJ2-5; possibly TRBD2 for D (6 bases). The V end was cut by 3 bases, the J end by 4 bases, with 18 bases between. This CDR3 is built from 16 residues. Germline V gives CDR1 SNHLY, CDR2 FYNNEI. Here the CDR3 DNA reads TGTGCCAGCAGTGATATTCGGCGGGATGGGGGAGAGACCCAGTACTTC. Translating gives CASSDIRRDGGETQYF.

The chain links TRBV9 to TRBJ1-1; 10 bases are a match to TRBD1. The CDR3 totals 16 residues. Unmatched junction bases numbered 13, after V lost 0 bases and J lost 11 bases. Germline V CDR1 and CDR2: SGDLS, YYNGEE. CDR3 sequence: CASSVDSGTGVVGAFF. The CDR3 nucleotides are TGTGCCAGCAGCGTAGACTCCGGGACAGGGGTTGTTGGCGCTTTCTTT. Together with reference TRBV9 and TRBJ1-1, the CDR3 gives the full variable domain: DSGVTQTPKHLITATGQRVTLRCSPRSGDLSVYWYQQSLDQGLQFLIQYYNGEERAKGNILERFSAQQFPDLHSELNLSSLELGDSALYFCASSVDSGTGVVGAFFGQGTRLTVV.

This clone was counted between two and nine times. The chain has TRBV11-2 and TRBJ1-1; D is ambiguous. The V gene lost 5 bases and the J gene lost 3 bases, with 10 bases spanning the gap. CDR1 and CDR2 from the germline V gene are SGHAT and FQNNGV. The CDR3 is 13 residues long. The CDR3 region has the DNA TGTGCCAGCAGCCCGCACAGAGACACTGAAGCTTTCTTT. Translation: CASSPHRDTEAFF.

This clone appeared a few times. The chain links TRBV18 to TRBJ1-1; 8 bases are a match to TRBD1. This CDR3 is built from 13 residues. With 6 bases clipped from V and 6 bases from J, the junction kept 6 bases outside the gene matches. Per the germline V gene, CDR1 is KGHSH and CDR2 is LQKENI. The chain's CDR3 is CASSQDRVAEAFF. CDR3 in DNA: TGTGCCAGCTCCCAGGACAGGGTCGCTGAAGCTTTCTTT.

This clone was detected ten times or more. Other DNA sequences from this sample encode an identical CDR3 as well. V and J are TRBV6-6 and TRBJ1-1, with D unclear. The ends were cut back, 0 bases at V and 4 bases at J, with 3 bases in the middle. This CDR3 has 12 amino acids. Germline CDR1 is MNHNY and CDR2 is SVGAGI (reference sequence). The DNA for the CDR3 is TGTGCCAGCAGTTACTCGAGCACTGAAGCTTTCTTT. Translating it yields CASSYSSTEAFF.

This clone was observed a handful of times. V and J are TRBV5-1 and TRBJ1-1; the D gene is possibly TRBD1 (6 bases). CDR1 is SGHRS, CDR2 YFSETQ, per germline. Trimming removed 2 bases at V and 4 bases at J, with 12 bases between. The CDR3 extends over 14 amino acids. CDR3 region: CASSFPGAGTEAFF. CDR3 bases: TGCGCCAGCAGCTTCCCAGGGGCGGGCACTGAAGCTTTCTTT.

This sequence joins TRBV6-5 and TRBJ2-1; 9 bases match TRBD2. This CDR3 spans 13 amino acids. Germline V CDR1 and CDR2: MNHEY, SVGAGI. V dropped 7 bases and J dropped 6; count of bases not matched to a gene: 4. The CDR3 DNA is TGTGCCAGCAACCTAGCGGGATCCAATGAGCAGTTCTTC. Amino acid sequence: CASNLAGSNEQFF.

The sample holds many counts of this clone. The CDR3 sequence: CASKRDGGTEAFF. CDR3 in DNA: TGTGCCAGCAAACGGGACGGCGGCACTGAAGCTTTCTTT. V usage is TRBV2 and J usage is TRBJ1-1; possible D gene TRBD1, 5 bases. This CDR3 is built from 13 residues. V lost 7 bases, J lost 4 bases, and 13 bases lay in between. The germline CDR1 and CDR2 sequences are SNHLY and FYNNEI.

This clone showed up many times. This chain links TRBV27 with TRBJ1-2; possible D gene TRBD1, 5 bases. V lost 3 bases, J lost 6 bases, and 11 bases lay in between. Looked up from germline, CDR1 is MNHEY and CDR2 is SMNVEV (reference sequence). This CDR3 contains 13 residues. The CDR3 nucleotides read TGTGCCAGCAGTTTCCTAAGGGGTGATGGCTACACCTTC. This sequence encodes CASSFLRGDGYTF.

This clone was seen many times. The sample holds other DNA sequences that translate to the same CDR3. The chain couples TRBV30 to TRBJ2-3; D possibly corresponds to TRBD2 (5 bases). V lost 0 bases and J lost 5, with 9 bases in between. The CDR3 consists of 13 residues. Germline assignment: CDR1 GTSNPN and CDR2 SVGIG (reference sequence). The CDR3: CAWSVRERDTQYF. The DNA of the CDR3 is TGTGCCTGGAGTGTTAGGGAGAGAGATACGCAGTATTTT.

The J gene is TRBJ2-7, the V gene TRBV2; maybe TRBD1 (5 bases). This CDR3 is built from 12 residues. Germline V gene lookup returns CDR1 SNHLY and CDR2 FYNNEI. The V and J ends lost 6 bases and 4 bases respectively, with 10 bases between them. CDR3 nucleotides: TGTGCCAGCAGATTTGGACAATACGAGCAGTACTTC. It yields the protein CASRFGQYEQYF.

This clone turned up a few times. This chain links TRBV7-2 with TRBJ2-2; no clear D gene. V was shortened by 2 bases and J by 5 bases, with 9 bases between the two germline ends. Germline V gives CDR1 SGHTA, CDR2 FQGNSA. The CDR3 has 14 residues. Here the CDR3 DNA reads TGTGCCAGCAGCTTATTTAAGGCTACCGGGGAGCTGTTTTTT. It codes for CASSLFKATGELFF.

This clone is deemed medium-sized (0.01 to 0.1%). The chain carries TRBV7-8 and TRBJ2-3, with no clear D. CDR1 is SGHVS, CDR2 FQNEAQ, per germline. Trimming shortened V by 0 bases and J by 3 bases, and 7 bases separated the two germline ends. The CDR3 is made up of 14 amino acids. This CDR3 is CASSLARTTDTQYF. The CDR3 DNA reads as TGTGCCAGCAGCTTAGCCAGAACTACAGATACGCAGTATTTT.

J is TRBJ2-2 and V is TRBV4-1, with D perhaps matching TRBD1 (6 bases). Germline V lookup: CDR1 MGHRA, CDR2 YSYEKL. The CDR3 totals 14 residues. V was trimmed by 4 bases and J by 4 bases, leaving 10 bases between them. This CDR3 reads CASSRTDSTGELFF. The CDR3 nucleotides read TGCGCCAGCAGCCGGACGGACAGCACCGGGGAGCTGTTTTTT.

This clone was picked up many times. The rearrangement joins TRBV18 to TRBJ2-3, with a tentative D call TRBD2 (5 bases). The CDR3 is made up of 17 amino acids. Germline V gene sequence: CDR1 KGHSH, CDR2 LQKENI. The V and J ends lost 2 bases and 0 bases respectively, with 15 bases between them. CDR3 sequence (DNA): TGTGCCAGCTCACCATTCGCGGGTAGCGAGAGCACAGATACGCAGTATTTT. This sequence encodes CASSPFAGSESTDTQYF.

This clone was counted many times. The rearrangement links TRBV5-1 to TRBJ2-1; D unresolved. Germline-derived CDR1 and CDR2 are SGHRS and YFSETQ. With 4 bases removed from V and 0 bases from J, the gap between germline ends came to 11 bases. The CDR3 has 15 residues. The CDR3 nucleotides are TGCGCCAGCAGCCCCGGTTGGAGCTCCTACAATGAGCAGTTCTTC. Its protein is CASSPGWSSYNEQFF.